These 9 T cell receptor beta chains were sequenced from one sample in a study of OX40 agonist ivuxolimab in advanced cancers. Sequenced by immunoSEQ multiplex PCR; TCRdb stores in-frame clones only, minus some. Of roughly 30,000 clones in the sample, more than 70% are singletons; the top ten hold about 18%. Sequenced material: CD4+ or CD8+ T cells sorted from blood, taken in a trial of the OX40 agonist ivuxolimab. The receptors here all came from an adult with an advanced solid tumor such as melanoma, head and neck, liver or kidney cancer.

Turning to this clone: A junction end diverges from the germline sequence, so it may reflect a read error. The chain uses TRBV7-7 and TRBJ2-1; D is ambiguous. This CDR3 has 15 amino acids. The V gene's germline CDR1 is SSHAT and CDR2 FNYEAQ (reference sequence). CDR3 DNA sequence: TGTGCTAGCAGCCCCGGCGCTATTTCCTACAATGAGCAGTTCTTC. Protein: CASSPGAISYNEQFF.

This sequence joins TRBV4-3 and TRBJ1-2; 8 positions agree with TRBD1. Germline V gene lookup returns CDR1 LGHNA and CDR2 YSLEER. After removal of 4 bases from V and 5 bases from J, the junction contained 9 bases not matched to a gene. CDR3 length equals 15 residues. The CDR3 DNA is TGCGCCAGCAGCCGAGGCCGGCAGGGGGCTTATGGCTACACCTTC. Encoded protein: CASSRGRQGAYGYTF.

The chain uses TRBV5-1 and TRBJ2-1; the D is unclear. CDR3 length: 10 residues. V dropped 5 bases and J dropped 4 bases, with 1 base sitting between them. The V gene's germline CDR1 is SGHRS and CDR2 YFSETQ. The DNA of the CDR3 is TGCGCCAGCAGTTACAATGAGCAGTTCTTC. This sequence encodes CASSYNEQFF.

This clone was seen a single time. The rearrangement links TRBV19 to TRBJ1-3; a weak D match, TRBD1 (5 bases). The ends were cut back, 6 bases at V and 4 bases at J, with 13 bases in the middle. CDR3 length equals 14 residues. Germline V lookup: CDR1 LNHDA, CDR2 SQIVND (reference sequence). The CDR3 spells CASSPGLWGNTIYF. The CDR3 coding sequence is TGTGCCAGTAGCCCAGGGCTGTGGGGAAACACCATATATTTT.

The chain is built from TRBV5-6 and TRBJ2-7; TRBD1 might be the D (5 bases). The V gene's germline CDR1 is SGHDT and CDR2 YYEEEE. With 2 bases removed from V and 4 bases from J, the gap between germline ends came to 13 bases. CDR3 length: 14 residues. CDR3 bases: TGTGCCAGCAGCTTCGGCCAGGGCGGATACGAGCAGTACTTC. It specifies CASSFGQGGYEQYF.

DNA of the CDR3: TGTGCCAGCAGTTATATAGCGGGGGCCCGTTACGAGCAGTACTTC. The encoded protein is CASSYIAGARYEQYF. V gene TRBV6-5 combines with J gene TRBJ2-7; 9 bases are shared with TRBD2. Trimming at V came to 3 bases and at J to 4 bases, leaving 7 bases not matched to a gene. From germline, CDR1 is MNHEY and CDR2 SVGAGI. This CDR3 comprises 15 residues.

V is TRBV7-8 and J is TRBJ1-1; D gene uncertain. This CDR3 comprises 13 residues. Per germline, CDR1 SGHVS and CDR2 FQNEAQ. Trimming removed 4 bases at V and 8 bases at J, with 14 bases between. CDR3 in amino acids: CASSYRPGLEAFF. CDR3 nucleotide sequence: TGTGCCAGCAGCTACCGGCCTGGCCTAGAAGCTTTCTTT.

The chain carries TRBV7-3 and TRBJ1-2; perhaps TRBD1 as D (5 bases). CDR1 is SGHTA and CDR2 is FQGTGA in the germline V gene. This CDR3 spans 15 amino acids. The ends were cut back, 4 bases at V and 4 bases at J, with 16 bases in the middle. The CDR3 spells CASSSAGTGIYGYTF. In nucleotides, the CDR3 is TGTGCCAGCAGCTCCGCCGGGACGGGAATCTATGGCTACACCTTC.

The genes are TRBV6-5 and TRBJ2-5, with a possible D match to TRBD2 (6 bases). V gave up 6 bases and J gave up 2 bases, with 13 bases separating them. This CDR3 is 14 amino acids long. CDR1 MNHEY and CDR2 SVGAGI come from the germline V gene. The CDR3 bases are TGTGCCAGCAGCTACGGGGCGGGGCAAGAGACCCAGTACTTC. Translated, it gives CASSYGAGQETQYF.